The 8 T cell receptor beta chains below were found in one sample sequenced in a study of OX40 agonist ivuxolimab in advanced cancers. TCRdb's table, derived via immunoSEQ multiplex PCR, lists solely in-frame clones and lacks some. The sample includes 55,000 to 80,000 clones, almost 85% seen only once; the top ten take about 9.1%. The sample was CD4+ or CD8+ T cells sorted from blood, taken in a trial of the OX40 agonist ivuxolimab. These receptors came from an adult with an advanced solid tumor such as melanoma, head and neck, liver or kidney cancer.

The rearrangement uses TRBV6-5 and TRBJ2-1; D is perhaps TRBD2 (6 bases). Germline values: CDR1 MNHEY, CDR2 SVGAGI. Trimming removed 0 bases at V and 8 bases at J, with 14 bases between. The CDR3 spans 15 residues. CDR3 amino acids: CASSYSGGSGHEQFF. CDR3 coding DNA: TGTGCCAGCAGTTACTCTGGGGGGTCCGGACATGAGCAGTTCTTC.

The chain employs TRBV5-1 and TRBJ2-1; no definite D call. Trimming took off 0 bases at V and 8 bases at J, with 12 bases between the two ends. This CDR3 has 14 amino acids. The germline CDR1 and CDR2 sequences are SGHRS and YFSETQ. CDR3 bases: TGCGCCAGCAGCTTGGAGGGCTCCTGGGATGAGCAGTTCTTC. It translates to CASSLEGSWDEQFF.

The chain employs TRBV19 and TRBJ2-6; 8 nucleotides match TRBD1. The V gene end was trimmed by 8 bases and the J gene end by 0 bases; junction bases not matched to a gene: 6. The CDR3 loop spans 16 amino acids. CDR1 LNHDA and CDR2 SQIVND come from the germline V gene (reference sequence). The CDR3 sequence is CASFSGTGSGANVLTF. CDR3 nucleotide sequence: TGTGCCAGTTTTTCCGGGACAGGCTCTGGGGCCAACGTCCTGACTTTC.

The chain has TRBV7-9 and TRBJ2-5, with D possibly TRBD2 on 6 matching bases. The germline CDR1 and CDR2 sequences are SEHNR and FQNEAQ (reference sequence). The V end was cut by 0 bases, the J end by 7 bases, with 12 bases between. The CDR3 extends over 14 amino acids. The CDR3 sequence: CASSLAPSGGTQYF. The CDR3 nucleotides read TGTGCCAGCAGCTTAGCGCCCTCCGGGGGGACCCAGTACTTC.

The chain employs TRBV6-6 and TRBJ2-5; tentative D call: TRBD1 (6 bases). V was pared by 2 bases and J by 5 bases, with 15 bases between. Germline lookup yields CDR1 MNHNY and CDR2 SVGAGI (reference sequence). This CDR3 has 15 residues. This chain's CDR3 is CASSYPDYRAETQYF. The CDR3 nucleotides are TGTGCCAGCAGTTACCCCGATTACAGGGCTGAGACCCAGTACTTC.

In this sample, this clone turned up once. The CDR3 loop is CASSLEGAAYEQYF. The CDR3 DNA reads as TGCGCCAGCAGCCTTGAGGGGGCCGCCTACGAGCAGTACTTC. The rearrangement uses TRBV5-1 and TRBJ2-7; 7 nucleotides agree with TRBD1. V shed 4 bases and J 2 bases; nucleotides not matched to a gene: 6. This CDR3 has 14 residues. Germline V lookup: CDR1 SGHRS, CDR2 YFSETQ.

V is TRBV2 and J is TRBJ1-1, with D perhaps matching TRBD1 (6 bases). The CDR3 totals 14 residues. Germline assignment: CDR1 SNHLY and CDR2 FYNNEI. Deletions cut 1 base from V and 4 bases from J, with 10 bases between. CDR3 DNA sequence: TGTGCCAGCAGTGAAGGCAGGGGCATCACTGAAGCTTTCTTT. Its protein product is CASSEGRGITEAFF.

CDR3 residues: CASSSPAGKVDTQYF. DNA for the CDR3: TGTGCCAGCAGCTCCCCGGCAGGGAAGGTAGATACGCAGTATTTT. The chain carries TRBV11-2 and TRBJ2-3; perhaps TRBD1 as D (5 bases). Germline CDR1 reads SGHAT; CDR2 reads FQNNGV. The CDR3 totals 15 residues. The V and J ends lost 4 bases and 5 bases respectively, with 16 bases between them.